Described below is a single T cell receptor beta chain sequence and its context. This entry is derived from a study of T cells in pancreatic ductal adenocarcinoma. The protocol was immunoSEQ multiplex PCR, while the TCRdb copy is restricted to in-frame clones and leaves out a portion. The profile shows 16,000 or so clones, approximately 89% of them singletons. The CDR3 length is 16 residues. Trimming took 4 bases from V and 7 from J; bases not matched to a gene: 12. Per germline, CDR1 SEHNR and CDR2 FQNEAQ (reference sequence). The selected patients with pancreatic ductal adenocarcinoma had surgery but no neoadjuvant therapy.

The source is a human donor with pancreatic ductal adenocarcinoma. V and J are TRBV7-9 and TRBJ2-7, with 11 bases identical to TRBD2. The sample comprised PBMCs. The CDR3, as DNA: TGTGCCAGCAGCTCAATTAGCGGGAGGGCCTTCTGGGAGCAGTACTTC. Translation: CASSSISGRAFWEQYF.